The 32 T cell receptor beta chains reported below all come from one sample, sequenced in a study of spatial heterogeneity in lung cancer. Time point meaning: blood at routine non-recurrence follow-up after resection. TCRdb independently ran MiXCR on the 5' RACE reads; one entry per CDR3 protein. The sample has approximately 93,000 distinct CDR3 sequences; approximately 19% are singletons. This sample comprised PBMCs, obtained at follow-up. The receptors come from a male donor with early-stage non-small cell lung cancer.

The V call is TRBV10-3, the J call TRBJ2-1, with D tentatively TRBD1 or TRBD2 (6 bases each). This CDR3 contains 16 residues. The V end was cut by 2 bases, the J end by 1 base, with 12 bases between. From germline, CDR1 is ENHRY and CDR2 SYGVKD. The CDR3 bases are TGTGCCATCAGTGAGGGGGGGCTCCTATCCTACAATGAGCAGTTCTTC. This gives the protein CAISEGGLLSYNEQFF.

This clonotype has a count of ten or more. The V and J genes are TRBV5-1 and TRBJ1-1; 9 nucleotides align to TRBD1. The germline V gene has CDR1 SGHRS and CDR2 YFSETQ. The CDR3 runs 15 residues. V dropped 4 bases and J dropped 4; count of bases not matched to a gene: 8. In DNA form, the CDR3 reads TGCGCCAGCAGCGGGGGACAGGGATTGGGCACTGAAGCTTTCTTT. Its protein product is CASSGGQGLGTEAFF.

DNA for the CDR3: TGTGCCAGCAGCCCGGGGGGGACTGAGAATTCACCCCTCCACTTT. It translates to CASSPGGTENSPLHF. The chain combines TRBV2 with TRBJ1-6; weak D call: TRBD1 (5 bases). Germline assignment: CDR1 SNHLY and CDR2 FYNNEI. V was trimmed by 6 bases and J by 7 bases, leaving 16 bases between them. There are 15 residues in the CDR3.

Written as DNA, the CDR3 is TGTGCCAGCAGTGTCTCCGGGACAGGGTTGTACGAGCAGTACTTC. The encoded protein is CASSVSGTGLYEQYF. The V and J genes are TRBV6-5 and TRBJ2-7; the match to TRBD1 covers 9 bases. This CDR3 region has 15 residues. Germline CDR1 and CDR2: MNHEY and SVGAGI. The junction had 9 bases not matched to a gene; V was cut back by 5 bases and J by 4 bases.

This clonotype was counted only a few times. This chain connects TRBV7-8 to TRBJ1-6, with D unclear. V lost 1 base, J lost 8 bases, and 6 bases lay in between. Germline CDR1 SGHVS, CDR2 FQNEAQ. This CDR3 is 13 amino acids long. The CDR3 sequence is CASSLEMYSPLHF. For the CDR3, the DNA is TGTGCCAGCAGCTTAGAAATGTATTCACCCCTCCACTTT.

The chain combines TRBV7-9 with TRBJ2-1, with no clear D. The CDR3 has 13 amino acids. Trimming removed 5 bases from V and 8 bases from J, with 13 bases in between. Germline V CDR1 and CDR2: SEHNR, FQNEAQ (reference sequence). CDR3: CASSPLTPHEQFF. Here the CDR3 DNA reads TGTGCCAGCAGCCCTTTAACCCCCCATGAGCAGTTCTTC.

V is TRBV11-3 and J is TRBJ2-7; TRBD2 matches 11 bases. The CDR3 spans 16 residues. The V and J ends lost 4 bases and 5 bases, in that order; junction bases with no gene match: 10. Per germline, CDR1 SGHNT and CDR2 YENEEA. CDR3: CASSSLLLAGGDEQYF. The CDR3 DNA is TGTGCCAGCAGCTCCCTCCTCCTAGCGGGAGGTGACGAGCAGTACTTC.

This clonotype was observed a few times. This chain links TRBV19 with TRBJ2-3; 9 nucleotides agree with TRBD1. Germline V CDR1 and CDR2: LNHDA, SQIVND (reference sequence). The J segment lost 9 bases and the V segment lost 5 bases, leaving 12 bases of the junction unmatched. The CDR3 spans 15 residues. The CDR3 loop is CASSEGQGNGRTQYF. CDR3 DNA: TGTGCCAGTAGTGAGGGACAGGGAAATGGAAGGACGCAGTATTTT.

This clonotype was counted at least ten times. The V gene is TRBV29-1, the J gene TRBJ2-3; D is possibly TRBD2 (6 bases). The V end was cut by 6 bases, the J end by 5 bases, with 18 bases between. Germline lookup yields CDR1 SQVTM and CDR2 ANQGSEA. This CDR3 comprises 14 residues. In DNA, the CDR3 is TGCAGCGTCCCTACCGGGACTCTAAGAGATACGCAGTATTTT. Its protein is CSVPTGTLRDTQYF.

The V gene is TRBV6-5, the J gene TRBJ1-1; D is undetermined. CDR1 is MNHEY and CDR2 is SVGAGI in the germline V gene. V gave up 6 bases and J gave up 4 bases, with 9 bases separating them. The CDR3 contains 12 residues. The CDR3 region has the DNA TGTGCCAGCAGAAGGGAAGGCACTGAAGCTTTCTTT. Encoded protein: CASRREGTEAFF.

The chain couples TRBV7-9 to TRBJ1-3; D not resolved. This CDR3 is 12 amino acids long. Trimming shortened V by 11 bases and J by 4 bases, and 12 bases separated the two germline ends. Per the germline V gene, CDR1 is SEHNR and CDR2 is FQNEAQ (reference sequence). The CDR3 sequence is CALPLGGNTIYF. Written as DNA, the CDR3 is TGTGCCCTCCCCCTGGGAGGAAACACCATATATTTT.

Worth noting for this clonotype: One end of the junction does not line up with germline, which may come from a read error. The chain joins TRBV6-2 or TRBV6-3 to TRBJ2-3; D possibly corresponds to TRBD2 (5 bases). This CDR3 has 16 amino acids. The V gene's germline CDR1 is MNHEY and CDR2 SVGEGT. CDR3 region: CASSPGRIVLTNTQYF. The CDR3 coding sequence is TGTGCCAGCAGTCCGGGAAGGATTGTCCTCACAAATACGCAGTATTTT.

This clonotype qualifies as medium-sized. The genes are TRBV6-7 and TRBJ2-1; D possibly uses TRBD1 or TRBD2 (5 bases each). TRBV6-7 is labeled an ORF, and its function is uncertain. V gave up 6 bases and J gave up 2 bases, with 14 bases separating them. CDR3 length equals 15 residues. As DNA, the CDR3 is TGTGCCAGCAGGAAAGCCTGGGACCCCTACAATGAGCAGTTCTTC. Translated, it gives CASRKAWDPYNEQFF.

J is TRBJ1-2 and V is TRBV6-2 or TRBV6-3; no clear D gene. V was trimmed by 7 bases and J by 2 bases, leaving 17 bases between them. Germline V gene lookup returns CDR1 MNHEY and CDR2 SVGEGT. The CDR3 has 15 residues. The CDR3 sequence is CASNHPGRENYGYTF. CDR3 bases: TGTGCCAGCAACCACCCGGGGAGGGAAAACTATGGCTACACCTTC.

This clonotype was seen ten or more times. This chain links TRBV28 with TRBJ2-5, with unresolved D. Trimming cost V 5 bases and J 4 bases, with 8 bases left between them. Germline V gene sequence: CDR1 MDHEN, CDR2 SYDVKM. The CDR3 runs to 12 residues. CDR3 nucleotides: TGTGCCAGCAGTAGCAGCGCAGAGACCCAGTACTTC. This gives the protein CASSSSAETQYF.

The CDR3 spells CASSPSARQGPGEYGYTF. The DNA of the CDR3 is TGTGCCAGCAGCCCATCCGCGCGACAGGGACCTGGAGAGTATGGCTACACCTTC. V is TRBV7-6 and J is TRBJ1-2, with 7 positions matching TRBD1. The V segment lost 5 bases and the J segment 5 bases; nucleotides outside the gene matches: 20. Germline V gene lookup returns CDR1 SGHVS and CDR2 FNYEAQ. The CDR3 extends over 18 amino acids. The full variable domain, in which reference TRBV7-6 and TRBJ1-2 provide the parts outside the CDR3, is GAGVSQSPRYKVTKRGQDVALRCDPISGHVSLYWYRQALGQGPEFLTYFNYEAQQDKSGLPNDRFSAERPEGSISTLTIQRTEQRDSAMYRCASSPSARQGPGEYGYTFGSGTRLTVV.

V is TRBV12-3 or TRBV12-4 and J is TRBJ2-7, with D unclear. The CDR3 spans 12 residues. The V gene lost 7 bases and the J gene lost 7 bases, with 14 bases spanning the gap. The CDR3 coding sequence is TGTGCCAGCATTTCTAACATTGGGGAGCAGTACGTC. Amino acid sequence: CASISNIGEQYV.

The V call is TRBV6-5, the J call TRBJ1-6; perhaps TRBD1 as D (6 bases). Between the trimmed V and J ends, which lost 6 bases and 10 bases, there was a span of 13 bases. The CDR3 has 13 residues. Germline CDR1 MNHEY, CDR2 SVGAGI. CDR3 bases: TGTGCCAGCAGCAACAGGGAGGGCTCACCCCTCCACTTT. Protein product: CASSNREGSPLHF.

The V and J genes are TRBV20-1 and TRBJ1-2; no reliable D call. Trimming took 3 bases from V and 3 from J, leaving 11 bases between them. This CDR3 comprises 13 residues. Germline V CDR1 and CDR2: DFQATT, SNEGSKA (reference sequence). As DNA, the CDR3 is TGCAGTGCTAGTGAACCTGTCTACTATGGCTACACCTTC. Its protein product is CSASEPVYYGYTF.

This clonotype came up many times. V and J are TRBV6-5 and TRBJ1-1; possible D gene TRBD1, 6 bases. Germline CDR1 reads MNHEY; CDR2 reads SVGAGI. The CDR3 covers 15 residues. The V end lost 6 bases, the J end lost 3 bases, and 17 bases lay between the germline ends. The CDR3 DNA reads TGTGCCAGCAGACGAAACAGGGCTTCGGACACTGAAGCTTTCTTT. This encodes CASRRNRASDTEAFF.

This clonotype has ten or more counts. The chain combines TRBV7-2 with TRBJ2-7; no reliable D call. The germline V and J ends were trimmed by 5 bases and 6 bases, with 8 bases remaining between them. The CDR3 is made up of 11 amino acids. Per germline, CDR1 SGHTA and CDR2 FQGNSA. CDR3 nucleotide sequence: TGTGCCAGCAGCGCCTCTATCGAGCAGTACTTC. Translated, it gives CASSASIEQYF.

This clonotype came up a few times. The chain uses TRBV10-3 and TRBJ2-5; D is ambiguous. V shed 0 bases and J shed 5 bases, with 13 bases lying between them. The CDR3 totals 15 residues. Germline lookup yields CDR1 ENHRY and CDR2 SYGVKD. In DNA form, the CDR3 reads TGTGCCATCAGTGAGTCGAGTTTAGCCTCCGAGACCCAGTACTTC. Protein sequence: CAISESSLASETQYF.

The CDR3 spells CASSYSQGGSGNTIYF. The CDR3 DNA reads TGTGCCAGCAGTTACTCGCAGGGAGGCTCTGGAAACACCATATATTTT. The chain couples TRBV6-5 to TRBJ1-3; a possible D gene is TRBD1 (5 bases). Germline assignment: CDR1 MNHEY and CDR2 SVGAGI. V lost 0 bases to trimming and J lost 0 bases, with 9 bases between them. The CDR3 is 16 residues long.

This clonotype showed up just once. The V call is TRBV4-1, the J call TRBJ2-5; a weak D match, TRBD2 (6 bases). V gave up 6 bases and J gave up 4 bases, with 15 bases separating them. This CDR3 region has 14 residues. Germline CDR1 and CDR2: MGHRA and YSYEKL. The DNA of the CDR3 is TGCGCCAGCAGAAGATCGGAGGGGTCAGAGACCCAGTACTTC. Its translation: CASRRSEGSETQYF.

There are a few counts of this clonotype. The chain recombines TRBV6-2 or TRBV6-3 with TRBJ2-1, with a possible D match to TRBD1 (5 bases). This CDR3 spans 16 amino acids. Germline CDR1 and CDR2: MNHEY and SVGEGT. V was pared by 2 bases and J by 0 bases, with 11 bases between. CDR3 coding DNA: TGTGCCAGCAGTTACATGGGGCGGAGCTCCTACAATGAGCAGTTCTTC. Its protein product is CASSYMGRSSYNEQFF.

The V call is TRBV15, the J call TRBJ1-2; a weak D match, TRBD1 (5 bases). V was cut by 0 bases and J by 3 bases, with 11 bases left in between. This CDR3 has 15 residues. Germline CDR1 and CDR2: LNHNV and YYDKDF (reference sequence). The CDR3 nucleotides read TGTGCCACCAGCAGAGATCTTGGGGCTTACTATGGCTACACCTTC. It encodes CATSRDLGAYYGYTF.

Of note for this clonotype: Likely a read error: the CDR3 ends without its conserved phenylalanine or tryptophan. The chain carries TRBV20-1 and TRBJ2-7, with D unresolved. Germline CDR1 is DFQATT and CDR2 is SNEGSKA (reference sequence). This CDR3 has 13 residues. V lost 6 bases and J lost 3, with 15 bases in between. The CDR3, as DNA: TGCAGTGCCTTTGACAAGTCCGACTACGAGCAGTACTCC. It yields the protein CSAFDKSDYEQYS.

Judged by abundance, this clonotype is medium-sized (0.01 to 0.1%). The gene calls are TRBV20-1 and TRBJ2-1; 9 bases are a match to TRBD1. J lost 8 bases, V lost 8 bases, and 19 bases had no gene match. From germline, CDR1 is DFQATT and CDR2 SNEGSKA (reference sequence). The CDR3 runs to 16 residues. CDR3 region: CSSVGPGQGTFDEQFF. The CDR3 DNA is TGCAGTTCTGTGGGACCGGGACAGGGTACTTTCGATGAGCAGTTCTTC.

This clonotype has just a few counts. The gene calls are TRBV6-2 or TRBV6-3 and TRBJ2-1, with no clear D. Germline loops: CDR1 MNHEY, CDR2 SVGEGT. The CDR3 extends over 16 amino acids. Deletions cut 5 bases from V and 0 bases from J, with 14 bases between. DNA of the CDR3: TGTGCCAGCAGTCGCCCAACGTGGAGCTCCTACAATGAGCAGTTCTTC. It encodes CASSRPTWSSYNEQFF.

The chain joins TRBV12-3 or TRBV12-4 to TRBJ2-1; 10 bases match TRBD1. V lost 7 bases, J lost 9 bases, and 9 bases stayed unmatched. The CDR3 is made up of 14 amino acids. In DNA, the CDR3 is TGTGCCAGCAAACCGGGACAGGGGTCGAGTGAGCAGTTCTTC. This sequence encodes CASKPGQGSSEQFF.

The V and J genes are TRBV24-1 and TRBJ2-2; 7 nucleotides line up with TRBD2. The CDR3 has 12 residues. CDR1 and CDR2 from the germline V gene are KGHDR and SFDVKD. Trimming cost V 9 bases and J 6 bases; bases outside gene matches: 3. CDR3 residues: CATGRDPGELFF. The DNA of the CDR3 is TGTGCCACCGGGAGGGACCCCGGGGAGCTGTTTTTT.

For the CDR3, the DNA is TGTGCCAGCACCCCGACAGGGAGTGGGGCCAACGTCCTGACTTTC. As protein: CASTPTGSGANVLTF. J is TRBJ2-6 and V is TRBV2, with 7 nucleotides matching TRBD1. This CDR3 spans 15 amino acids. The V and J ends lost 7 bases and 3 bases, in that order; junction bases with no gene match: 6. CDR1 and CDR2 (germline): SNHLY, FYNNEI. Supplemented by reference TRBV2 and TRBJ2-6, the full variable domain reads EPEVTQTPSHQVTQMGQEVILRCVPISNHLYFYWYRQILGQKVEFLVSFYNNEISEKSEIFDDQFSVERPDGSNFTLKIRSTKLEDSAMYFCASTPTGSGANVLTFGAGSRLTVL.